This entry concerns a single T cell receptor (beta chain). The antigen remains unidentified. The data are from a study of monozygotic twins with inflammatory bowel disease. Overall study results and limits: Researchers reported no repertoire similarity difference between concordant and discordant twins, possibly from limited power.

The CDR3 consists of 14 residues. The germline V gene has CDR1 SGHTA and CDR2 FQGTGA. UMIs containing a 6-nucleotide sample barcode were added via template switching. TCRdb reprocessed the 5' RACE reads, with one entry per CDR3 protein and no DNA. Here the sample table reports 140,000 to 150,000 distinct CDR3 sequences. Sequencing was done on a sample of blood. The rearrangement joins TRBV7-3 to TRBJ1-3; checking the TCRdb D call of TRBD1 is not possible without DNA. The source is a human donor with ulcerative colitis or Crohn's disease, or a healthy co-twin of an affected twin (not recorded which). The CDR3 is CASSMSLSGNTIYF.